The TCR beta chain described here comes from a study of cytomegalovirus exposure and HLA in healthy donors. In the case of this clone: Its target is unknown.

The study, taken as a whole, reports: Most TCRs appeared rarely, but some public TCRs recurred in many donors. Overall, about 160 TCR beta chains were annotated as cytomegalovirus-associated.

The study drew the donors from its approximately 110-subject validation cohort, separate from the approximately 690-subject first cohort. V was pared by 3 bases and J by 2 bases, with 11 bases between. The CDR3 extends over 16 amino acids. CDR1 is LGHNA, CDR2 YSLEER, per germline. The method was immunoSEQ multiplex PCR; TCRdb's version includes in-frame clones alone and lacks a portion of them. The top ten clones hold nearly 0.7% of a sample with around 80,000 clones, 90% to 95% of them seen once. The sequenced sample was PBMCs. This rearrangement joins TRBV4-3 to TRBJ2-6; no definite D call. This receptor was identified in a woman younger than 30 in good health and CMV-seronegative. The chain's CDR3 is CASSQTPTPGANVLTF. In DNA, the CDR3 is TGCGCCAGCAGCCAGACTCCTACGCCTGGGGCCAACGTCCTGACTTTC.